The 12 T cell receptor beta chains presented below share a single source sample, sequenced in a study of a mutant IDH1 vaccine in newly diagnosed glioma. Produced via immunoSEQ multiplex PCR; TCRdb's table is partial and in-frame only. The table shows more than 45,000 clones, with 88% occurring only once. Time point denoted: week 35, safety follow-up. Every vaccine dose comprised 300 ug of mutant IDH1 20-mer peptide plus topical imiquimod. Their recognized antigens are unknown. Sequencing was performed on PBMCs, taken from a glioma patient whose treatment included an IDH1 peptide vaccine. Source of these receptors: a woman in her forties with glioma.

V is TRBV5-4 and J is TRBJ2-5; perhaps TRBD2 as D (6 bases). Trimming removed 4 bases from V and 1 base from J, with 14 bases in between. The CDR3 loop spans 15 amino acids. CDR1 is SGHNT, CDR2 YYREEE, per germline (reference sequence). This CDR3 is CASSHGGAGQETQYF. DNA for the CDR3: TGTGCCAGCAGCCACGGGGGTGCGGGCCAAGAGACCCAGTACTTC.

The CDR3 region is CASSTGLAGHYNEQFF. DNA of the CDR3: TGTGCCAGTAGTACCGGACTAGCGGGGCACTACAATGAGCAGTTCTTC. The V gene is TRBV19, the J gene TRBJ2-1; TRBD2 agrees at 12 bases. Germline CDR1 reads LNHDA; CDR2 reads SQIVND (reference sequence). V lost 4 bases to trimming and J lost 3 bases; unmatched junction nucleotides: 4. This CDR3 comprises 16 residues.

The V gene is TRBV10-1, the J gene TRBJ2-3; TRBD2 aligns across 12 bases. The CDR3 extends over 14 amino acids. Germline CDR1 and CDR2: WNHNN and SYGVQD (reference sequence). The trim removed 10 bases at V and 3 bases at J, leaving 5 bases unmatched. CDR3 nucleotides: TGCGCCACCGGACTAGCGGGAACGACAGATACGCAGTATTTT. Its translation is CATGLAGTTDTQYF.

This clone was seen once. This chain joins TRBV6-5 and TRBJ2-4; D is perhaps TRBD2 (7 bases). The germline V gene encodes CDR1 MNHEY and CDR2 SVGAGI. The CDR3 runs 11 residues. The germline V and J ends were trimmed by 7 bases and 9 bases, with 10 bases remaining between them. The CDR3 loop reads CASKGGGIQYF. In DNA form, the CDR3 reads TGTGCCAGCAAGGGGGGGGGCATTCAGTACTTC.

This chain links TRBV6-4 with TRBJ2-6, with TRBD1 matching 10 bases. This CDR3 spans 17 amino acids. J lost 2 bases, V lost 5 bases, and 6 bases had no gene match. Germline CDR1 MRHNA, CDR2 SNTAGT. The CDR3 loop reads CASSKGTGVAGANVLTF. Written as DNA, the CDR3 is TGTGCCAGCAGTAAAGGGACAGGGGTCGCTGGGGCCAACGTCCTGACTTTC.

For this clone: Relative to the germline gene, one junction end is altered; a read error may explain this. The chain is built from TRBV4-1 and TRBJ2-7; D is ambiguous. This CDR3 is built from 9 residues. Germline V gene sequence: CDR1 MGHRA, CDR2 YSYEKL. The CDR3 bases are TGCGCCAGCAGCCAAGATAGACGCTTC. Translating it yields CASSQDRRF.

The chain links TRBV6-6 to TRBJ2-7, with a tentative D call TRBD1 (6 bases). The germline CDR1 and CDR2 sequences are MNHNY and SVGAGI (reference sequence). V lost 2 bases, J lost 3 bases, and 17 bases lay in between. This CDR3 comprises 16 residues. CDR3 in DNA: TGTGCCAGCAGTTACGACCACGGGACACTGGGCTACGAGCAGTACTTC. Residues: CASSYDHGTLGYEQYF.

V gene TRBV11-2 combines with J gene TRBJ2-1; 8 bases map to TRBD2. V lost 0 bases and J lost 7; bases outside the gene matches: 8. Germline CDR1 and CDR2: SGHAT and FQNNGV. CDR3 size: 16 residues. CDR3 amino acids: CASSLEGRAGANEQFF. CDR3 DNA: TGTGCCAGCAGCTTAGAAGGGCGAGCGGGAGCTAATGAGCAGTTCTTC.

The CDR3 DNA reads TGTGCCAGCAGCTTTACCGTCCCCCAAGAGACCCAGTACTTC. This codes for CASSFTVPQETQYF. The chain uses TRBV7-2 and TRBJ2-5, with D uncertain. Trimming cost V 3 bases and J 1 base, with 9 bases left between them. The CDR3 is 14 residues long. Per germline, CDR1 SGHTA and CDR2 FQGNSA.

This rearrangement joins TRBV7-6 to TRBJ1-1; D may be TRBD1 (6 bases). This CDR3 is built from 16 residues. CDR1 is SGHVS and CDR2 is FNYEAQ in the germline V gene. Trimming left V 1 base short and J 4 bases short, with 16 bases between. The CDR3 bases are TGTGCCAGCAGCTTAGGGGTTTTGGGGGCGGGCACTGAAGCTTTCTTT. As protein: CASSLGVLGAGTEAFF.

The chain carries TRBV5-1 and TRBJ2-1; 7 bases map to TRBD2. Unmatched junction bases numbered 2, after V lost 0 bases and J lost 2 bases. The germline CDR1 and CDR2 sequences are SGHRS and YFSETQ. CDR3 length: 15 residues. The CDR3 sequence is CASSLVAGPYNEQFF. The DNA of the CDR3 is TGCGCCAGCAGCTTGGTAGCGGGCCCCTACAATGAGCAGTTCTTC.

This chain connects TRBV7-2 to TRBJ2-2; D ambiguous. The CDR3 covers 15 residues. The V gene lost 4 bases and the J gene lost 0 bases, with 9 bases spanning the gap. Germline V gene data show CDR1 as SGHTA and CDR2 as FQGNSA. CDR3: CASSSPRANTGELFF. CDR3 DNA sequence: TGTGCCAGCAGCTCCCCCCGGGCGAACACCGGGGAGCTGTTTTTT.